The clone carrying this T cell receptor beta chain has only a few counts. Its antigen is undetermined. These data are taken from a study of T-cell memory formation after mild COVID-19. Constant-segment primers and 5'RACE yielded cDNA libraries for TCR alpha and TCR beta, each carrying sample barcodes and UMIs. TCRdb passed the 5' RACE reads through MiXCR, listing each CDR3 protein once. In the table there are fewer than 700,000 distinct CDR3 sequences, 20% to 25% of which are singletons. Points from the study as a whole: Among clones contracting day 15 to 85, CD4/CD8 was balanced, whereas later expanders leaned CD4+.

V trimming: 2 bases; J trimming: 7 bases; junction bases outside the gene matches: 11. The CDR3 runs 17 residues. Germline CDR1 SGHTA, CDR2 FQGNSA. This TCR derives from an adult woman who had mild COVID-19 (a few samples of this study predate the infection). Cell type and time point are not known. The sample comprised PBMCs or a T cell subset sorted from them (not recorded which). The V call is TRBV7-2, the J call TRBJ2-1; TRBD2 matches 10 bases. The CDR3 DNA sequence: TGTGCCAGCAGCTTAACGCGGTCCAGCGGGGGGGCTAATGAGCAGTTCTTC. Its translation: CASSLTRSSGGANEQFF. Using reference TRBV7-2 and TRBJ2-1 for the parts outside the CDR3, the full variable domain is GAGVSQSPSNKVTEKGKDVELRCDPISGHTALYWYRQSLGQGLEFLIYFQGNSAPDKSGLPSDRFSAERTGGSVSTLTIQRTQQEDSAVYLCASSLTRSSGGANEQFFGPGTRLTVL.